This T cell receptor (beta chain) is from a study of T cell responses to AZD1222 COVID-19 vaccine. Whole-study context: Some second doses came at about 4 weeks and others at about 12 weeks; these were pooled.

J was trimmed by 2 bases and V by 3 bases; bases with no gene match: 6. CDR3 length: 15 amino acids. Germline V lookup: CDR1 SGHRS, CDR2 YFSETQ. General study results and limits: In the spike-specific TCR repertoire, nearly half reportedly target unmutated variant regions. Donors were chiefly white British, with a greater number of females, and clonal diversity was perhaps underestimated. Following two doses of AZD1222, Spike-specific TCR breadth and depth rose.

The table came from immunoSEQ multiplex PCR; TCRdb's copy has only in-frame clones and leaves some out. The sample has more than 70,000 clones, approximately 88% seen once; the top ten hold roughly 15%. In the case of this clone: Antigen specificity is unknown.

The sequence came from an adult in good health. This sequence joins TRBV5-1 and TRBJ2-5; 8 nucleotides match TRBD1. The sample here was peripheral blood, taken on day 0 of AZD1222 vaccination. In nucleotides, the CDR3 is TGCGCCAGCAGCTCCAAGACAGGGGCACAAGAGACCCAGTACTTC. It yields the protein CASSSKTGAQETQYF.